A selection of T cell receptor beta chains follows, all from one sample in a study of blood T cell repertoires in COVID-19. Assay: immunoSEQ multiplex PCR; the TCRdb copy retains only in-frame clones and omits some. Among 300,000 or so clones, under 95% were seen once, and the ten largest hold roughly 2.5%. Sequenced input: PBMCs or T cells enriched from blood (not recorded which). The receptors originated from a man aged 55-75 years who had recovered from COVID-19. Both conserved end residues are part of each CDR3.

j_call v_call cdr3_aa
TRBJ1-1 TRBV29-1 CSPGGTEAFF
TRBJ1-2 TRBV7-2 CASSPRLAGVGYGYTF
TRBJ1-5 TRBV18 CASSPPGGQPQHF
TRBJ1-2 TRBV9 CASSEQGPYGYTF
TRBJ2-7 TRBV2 CASSEDSGGYEQYF
TRBJ1-1 TRBV6-5 CASSPLSRESPAFF
TRBJ2-7 TRBV27 CASRPLTGTGVRKQYF
TRBJ2-4 TRBV14 CASSQGTQNIQYF
TRBJ1-4 TRBV29-1 CSVGTGGLEKLFF
TRBJ1-2 TRBV3-1/TRBV3-2 CASSQLDTYGYTF
TRBJ2-5 TRBV18 CASGSGLQETQYF
TRBJ1-2 TRBV19 CASSEEGRGFQGYTF
TRBJ1-2 TRBV3-1/TRBV3-2 CASRGFSGDYGYTF
TRBJ1-2 TRBV4-1 CASSHVTWDRPGYTF
TRBJ1-1 TRBV30 CAWSVQYGQGKRGTEAFF
TRBJ2-2 TRBV5-1 CASSYQLAGGPGATGELFF
TRBJ1-1 TRBV4-2 CASSQRQKNTEAFF
TRBJ1-5 TRBV19 CASSIGHNSNQPQHF
TRBJ2-1 TRBV28 CASRFVRQEPYNEQFF
TRBJ2-7 TRBV9 CASSVSLAGTGGEQYF
TRBJ2-1 TRBV7-9 CASSRDFNEQFF
TRBJ1-6 TRBV5-1 CASSWGRGNPNSPLHF
TRBJ2-5 TRBV2 CANTPGGGGLQETQYF
TRBJ1-2 TRBV18 CASSPGPVSRVYGYTF
TRBJ2-3 TRBV7-9 CASGQITDTQYF
TRBJ1-1 TRBV2 CASSQLGQGTEAFF
TRBJ1-2 TRBV4-1 CASSHHGGQGDYGYTF
TRBJ2-1 TRBV7-9 CASSASEYSYNEQFF
TRBJ1-2 TRBV7-9 CASSQTGPTPNTF
TRBJ2-3 TRBV6-1 CASSEAPGRYADTQYF
TRBJ2-7 TRBV5-4 CASSSGLARYEQYF
TRBJ2-7 TRBV7-8 CASSKPQGFYEQYF
TRBJ2-1 TRBV27 CASSKTSGGYNEQFF
TRBJ2-2 TRBV9 CASSGLAGASGTGELFF
TRBJ2-3 TRBV5-1 CASAAGADTQYF
TRBJ2-2 TRBV29-1 CSTRQGHTGELFF
TRBJ2-1 TRBV3-1/TRBV3-2 CASSLSGGYNEQFF
TRBJ1-5 TRBV5-6 CASSGGAYQPQHF
TRBJ2-1 TRBV7-2 CASSLFPPGQLSHNEQFF
TRBJ1-5 TRBV7-4 CASSFNDREVSNQPQHF
TRBJ1-2 TRBV19 CASSMVYGDNIYGYTF
TRBJ2-7 TRBV7-6 CASSPRERLSYEQYF
TRBJ1-1 TRBV3-1/TRBV3-2 CASSLPTRRGGDTEAFF
TRBJ2-1 TRBV19 CASSIGDGSGYNEQFF
TRBJ2-1 TRBV12-3/TRBV12-4 CASSTQTSIGGFF
TRBJ1-5 TRBV5-6 CASSLLTDDQPQHF
TRBJ2-1 TRBV6-1 CASSEGRNEQFF
TRBJ1-6 TRBV10-3 CAISGGDSPLHF
TRBJ2-1 TRBV5-5 CASSSWGGPSGKIYNEQFF
TRBJ2-7 TRBV20-1 CSAPLYYEQYF
TRBJ2-2 TRBV5-6 CASSPGTFTGELFF
TRBJ2-7 TRBV6-5 CASRLNIGDAYEQYF
TRBJ1-6 TRBV9 CASSVGTYNSPLHF
TRBJ1-5 TRBV6-5 CASILRHRANQPQHF
TRBJ2-7 TRBV9 CASSVDVSRGHEQYF
TRBJ2-7 TRBV5-4 CASSSLGGEDEQYF
TRBJ1-6 TRBV14 CASSLVQGNSPLHF
TRBJ2-5 TRBV2 CASTLLGVGETQYF